This TCR beta chain was sequenced in a study of molecular identifiers for immune sequencing clone quantification. About the study: Four of five RNA aliquots from approximately 20,000 or 98,000 naive CD8 T cells were sequenced.

Bulk TCR library preparation followed previously described methods with listed TCR primers. TCRdb analysed the PCR reads with MiXCR anew, one entry per CDR3 protein. This table holds about 640,000 distinct CDR3 sequences, roughly 21% found once. Libraries for naive CD8 T cells, which were made from about 19,000 to 1,100,000 sorted cells, drew on 10%, 30% or 50% of the RNA. Naive CD8 T cell sorting was performed on the CD8+CD4-CCR7+CD45RA+ phenotype. This CDR3 spans 13 amino acids. V lost 3 bases and J lost 6, with 9 bases in between. Germline V gene data show CDR1 as SEHNR and CDR2 as FQNEAQ (reference sequence).

The TCR was taken from a human donor in good health. Some libraries in this study had Jurkat cell RNA spiked in. Sequencing was done on a sample of naive CD8+ T cells from blood, with Jurkat cell RNA spiked in. As to subset: FACS-sorted CD8+CD4-CCR7+CD45RA+ naive T cells. The V call is TRBV7-9, the J call TRBJ1-5; D gene unclear. CDR3 sequence reads: CASSFESRQPQHF. The CDR3 nucleotides read TGTGCCAGCAGCTTTGAGTCGCGTCAGCCCCAGCATTTT.